These T cell receptor beta chains were read from a single sample in a study of T cell clones after liver transplantation. The table came from immunoSEQ multiplex PCR; TCRdb's copy has only in-frame clones and leaves some out. The sample has fewer than 70,000 clones, 65% to 75% seen once. The sequencing here drew on CD4+ T cells from blood, taken before liver transplant. These receptors originate from a human donor who received a liver transplant. Both conserved end residues are part of each CDR3. D genes are given only for firm matches. Where a row states a size, it is once, few, many or the class of an expanded clone; other rows omit it.

clone_size: few
v_call: TRBV2
d_call: NA
j_call: TRBJ1-1
cdr3_aa: CASSVDRNGVNTEAFF
cdr3_nt: TGTGCCAGCAGTGTCGACAGGAACGGGGTGAACACTGAAGCTTTCTTT

clone_size: few
v_call: TRBV27
d_call: TRBD1
j_call: TRBJ2-2
cdr3_aa: CASSWDRQGPGELFF
cdr3_nt: TGTGCCAGCTCCTGGGATAGACAGGGGCCCGGGGAGCTGTTTTTT

clone_size: few
v_call: TRBV7-8
d_call: TRBD1
j_call: TRBJ1-1
cdr3_aa: CASSLDRGLVLSGEAFF
cdr3_nt: TGTGCCAGCAGCTTAGACAGGGGGCTCGTTTTGAGCGGTGAAGCTTTCTTT

clone_size: NA
v_call: TRBV6-5
d_call: NA
j_call: TRBJ2-3
cdr3_aa: CASSHRDTDTQYF
cdr3_nt: TGTGCCAGCAGCCACAGGGATACAGATACGCAGTATTTT

clone_size: few
v_call: TRBV30
d_call: NA
j_call: TRBJ1-1
cdr3_aa: CAWSRSTNTEAFF
cdr3_nt: TGTGCCTGGAGCCGCAGTACGAACACTGAAGCTTTCTTT

clone_size: NA
v_call: TRBV10-3
d_call: NA
j_call: TRBJ1-2
cdr3_aa: CAISESNSGNRYTF
cdr3_nt: TGTGCCATCAGTGAGTCGAATTCTGGCAATCGCTACACCTTC

clone_size: NA
v_call: TRBV10-1
d_call: NA
j_call: TRBJ1-1
cdr3_aa: CASRDRGEAFF
cdr3_nt: TGCGCCAGCAGGGACCGGGGTGAAGCTTTCTTT

clone_size: NA
v_call: TRBV19
d_call: NA
j_call: TRBJ1-2
cdr3_aa: CASSSSGYYGYTF
cdr3_nt: TGTGCCAGTAGTTCATCAGGTTACTATGGCTACACCTTC

clone_size: NA
v_call: TRBV5-5
d_call: NA
j_call: TRBJ1-2
cdr3_aa: CASTLGAAIYNYGYTF
cdr3_nt: TGTGCCAGCACCTTGGGTGCGGCGATTTATAACTATGGCTACACCTTC

clone_size: NA
v_call: TRBV19
d_call: NA
j_call: TRBJ1-5
cdr3_aa: CASIKDTAGNQPQHF
cdr3_nt: TGTGCCAGTATCAAGGATACGGCGGGCAATCAGCCCCAGCATTTT

clone_size: NA
v_call: TRBV2
d_call: TRBD1
j_call: TRBJ1-4
cdr3_aa: CASSEKTGVQKLFF
cdr3_nt: TGTGCCAGCAGTGAGAAGACAGGGGTTCAAAAACTGTTTTTT